This paragraph covers one TCR beta chain sequence. The sample belongs to a study of blood T cell repertoires in COVID-19. Study at large: Whether acute or convalescent, the COVID-19 samples came from the United States, Italy and Spain. Sources were T cells, B-cell-depleted T cells, or PBMCs; the material itself was cDNA or gDNA.

Patients from Seattle were sampled longitudinally, starting during active infection. Per the germline V gene, CDR1 is LNHDA and CDR2 is SQIVND (reference sequence). The CDR3 is 13 amino acids. With 5 bases clipped from V and 9 bases from J, the junction kept 8 bases outside the gene matches. Original data processing: Amplification with reference gene primers provided the estimates of nucleated cell counts. Assay: immunoSEQ multiplex PCR; the TCRdb copy retains only in-frame clones and omits some. V and J calls and clone size are as listed in that table; D and trimming were resolved from the DNA. This sample has 140,000 or so clones; 88% occur once, and the top ten carry about 2.5%.

Sequencing was performed on peripheral blood. The clonotype originates from a human donor with COVID-19, enrolled during active disease. The donor label of this sample is uncertain. V and J are TRBV19 and TRBJ2-7, with TRBD1 matching 9 bases. CDR3 nucleotide sequence: TGTGCCAGTAGTTCCGGACAGGGGTGGGGGCAGTACTTC. It yields the protein CASSSGQGWGQYF.